Listed below are T cell receptor beta chains from one sample, sequenced in a study of T cell responses to AZD1222 COVID-19 vaccine. Using immunoSEQ multiplex PCR, the repertoire was profiled, and TCRdb retains in-frame clones only, with some absent. The table records 130,000 to 150,000 clones, nearly 90% of them present only once. This material consisted of peripheral blood, taken 28 days after the second dose of the MenACWY control vaccine. The receptors shown here come from an adult who received the MenACWY meningococcal vaccine as a control. Each CDR3 is given without its conserved first and last residue. The order of the fields is J gene, CDR3 length, V gene, CDR3 protein.

j_call: TRBJ2-7
cdr3_length: 10
v_call: TRBV12-3/TRBV12-4
cdr3_aa: ASSSGAYEQY

j_call: TRBJ2-7
cdr3_length: 13
v_call: TRBV5-5
cdr3_aa: ASSQAPSTSYEQY

j_call: TRBJ2-2
cdr3_length: 12
v_call: TRBV11-3
cdr3_aa: ASSLDLATGELF

j_call: TRBJ1-1
cdr3_length: 11
v_call: TRBV12-3/TRBV12-4
cdr3_aa: ASSLAWGTEAF

j_call: TRBJ1-2
cdr3_length: 12
v_call: TRBV19
cdr3_aa: ASSITGTAYGYT

j_call: TRBJ1-2
cdr3_length: 12
v_call: TRBV9
cdr3_aa: ASSPRQGRDGYT

j_call: TRBJ2-7
cdr3_length: 8
v_call: TRBV2
cdr3_aa: ASRLYEQY

j_call: TRBJ1-5
cdr3_length: 12
v_call: TRBV19
cdr3_aa: ASSIEGENGPQH

j_call: TRBJ1-3
cdr3_length: 13
v_call: TRBV5-1
cdr3_aa: ASSSGHISGNTIY

j_call: TRBJ1-6
cdr3_length: 10
v_call: TRBV30
cdr3_aa: AWRRGDRALH

j_call: TRBJ1-5
cdr3_length: 11
v_call: TRBV30
cdr3_aa: AWSRGPRQPQH

j_call: TRBJ1-2
cdr3_length: 13
v_call: TRBV19
cdr3_aa: ASMEQANLRGGYT

j_call: TRBJ1-1
cdr3_length: 12
v_call: TRBV24-1
cdr3_aa: ATSDNRDSTEAF

j_call: TRBJ1-1
cdr3_length: 12
v_call: TRBV7-2
cdr3_aa: ASSLGPKGSEAF

j_call: TRBJ1-1
cdr3_length: 12
v_call: TRBV10-3
cdr3_aa: AISPTGENTEAF

j_call: TRBJ1-2
cdr3_length: 12
v_call: TRBV11-3
cdr3_aa: ASSLGVIGYGYT

j_call: TRBJ2-7
cdr3_length: 12
v_call: TRBV7-2
cdr3_aa: ASSEGPSSYEQY

j_call: TRBJ1-1
cdr3_length: 14
v_call: TRBV14
cdr3_aa: ASSQAGSGMNTEAF

j_call: TRBJ1-1
cdr3_length: 12
v_call: TRBV11-3
cdr3_aa: ASSFTELSTEAF

j_call: TRBJ2-6
cdr3_length: 12
v_call: TRBV29-1
cdr3_aa: SARQGTGANVLT

j_call: TRBJ1-1
cdr3_length: 13
v_call: TRBV7-2
cdr3_aa: ASSLQSGADTEAF

j_call: TRBJ1-5
cdr3_length: 13
v_call: TRBV7-2
cdr3_aa: ASSEGGAAGQPQH

j_call: TRBJ2-5
cdr3_length: 11
v_call: TRBV9
cdr3_aa: ASSAGLQETQY

j_call: TRBJ1-6
cdr3_length: 10
v_call: TRBV11-3
cdr3_aa: ASSLTGETLH

j_call: TRBJ2-1
cdr3_length: 13
v_call: TRBV27
cdr3_aa: ASSSFRSSYNEQF

j_call: TRBJ1-1
cdr3_length: 14
v_call: TRBV3-1/TRBV3-2
cdr3_aa: ASSWAGGKGGTEAF

j_call: TRBJ1-4
cdr3_length: 12
v_call: TRBV5-6
cdr3_aa: ASSFQTTAEKLF

j_call: TRBJ1-4
cdr3_length: 10
v_call: TRBV4-3
cdr3_aa: ASSQGGEKLF

j_call: TRBJ2-5
cdr3_length: 14
v_call: TRBV5-4
cdr3_aa: ASSPRGPSPQETQY

j_call: TRBJ1-5
cdr3_length: 13
v_call: TRBV5-1
cdr3_aa: ASSSGESSNQPQH

j_call: TRBJ1-3
cdr3_length: 13
v_call: TRBV7-9
cdr3_aa: ASSQTQGQGNTIY

j_call: TRBJ1-2
cdr3_length: 11
v_call: TRBV19
cdr3_aa: ASRDRANYGYT

j_call: TRBJ2-7
cdr3_length: 10
v_call: TRBV7-9
cdr3_aa: ASTNTGAEQY

j_call: TRBJ1-1
cdr3_length: 11
v_call: TRBV7-2
cdr3_aa: ASSGQGRTEAF

j_call: TRBJ2-3
cdr3_length: 12
v_call: TRBV6-2/TRBV6-3
cdr3_aa: ASSLWERTDTQY